These 25 T cell receptor beta chains share one sample of origin, sequenced in a study of cytomegalovirus exposure and HLA in healthy donors (dated by TCRdb to 2015 to 2018). Library creation used the immunoSEQ multiplex PCR assay. For the multiplex PCR, a mixture combining 60 forward primers for TCR Vbeta segments and 13 reverse primers for TCR Jbeta segments was used. TCRdb provides this immuneACCESS table in a form limited to in-frame rearrangements. Some clones are lacking; in checked studies, under half of them reflect an unresolved V gene, and why the rest are absent is not known. In this sample the table shows 69,000 or so clones, 60% to 85% of which occur a single time. Of the sample, 3% to 4% falls within the top ten clones. The sample was PBMCs. Receptors were obtained from a man aged 18 to 29 in good health and CMV-seronegative.

A few counts support this clone. This chain links TRBV5-6 with TRBJ2-3; a weak D match, TRBD1 (6 bases). Germline-derived CDR1 and CDR2 are SGHDT and YYEEEE. V was shortened by 2 bases and J by 7 bases, with 14 bases between the two germline ends. The CDR3 contains 14 residues. The CDR3 here is CASSFGRGPYTQYF. In DNA, the CDR3 is TGTGCCAGCAGCTTTGGCAGGGGCCCATATACGCAGTATTTT.

V usage is TRBV7-9 and J usage is TRBJ2-3; 9 bases fit TRBD2. Germline CDR1 SEHNR, CDR2 FQNEAQ (reference sequence). Trimming removed 0 bases from V and 9 bases from J; junction bases left unmatched: 10. CDR3 length: 16 residues. CDR3 residues: CASSLALAGGSQTQYF. The CDR3 region has the DNA TGTGCCAGCAGCTTAGCGCTGGCGGGGGGGTCACAGACGCAGTATTTT.

This clone was seen a few times. The gene calls are TRBV6-5 and TRBJ2-1; weak D call: TRBD1 (5 bases). The CDR3 length is 13 residues. The V and J ends lost 5 bases and 4 bases respectively, with 9 bases between them. Germline assignment: CDR1 MNHEY and CDR2 SVGAGI. As DNA, the CDR3 is TGTGCCAGCAGTCTCCCAGGGTACAATGAGCAGTTCTTC. As protein: CASSLPGYNEQFF.

The chain is built from TRBV21-1 and TRBJ2-1; TRBD2, the D gene given by the table, was not confirmed from the DNA. TRBV21-1 is labeled a pseudogene. CDR3 size: 16 residues. The CDR3 sequence is CASSKVGGDPYNEQFF. Written as DNA, the CDR3 is TGTGCCAGCAGCAAAGTAGGCGGGGACCCCTACAATGAGCAGTTCTTC.

The chain recombines TRBV7-3 with TRBJ2-1; 12 positions agree with TRBD1. The CDR3 runs 17 residues. With V trimmed by 5 bases and J by 7 bases, 12 bases remained unmatched. CDR1 is SGHTA, CDR2 FQGTGA, per germline. The CDR3 region is CASSATGDRGRDNEQFF. The CDR3 DNA follows: TGTGCCAGCAGCGCCACGGGGGACAGGGGGCGCGATAATGAGCAGTTCTTC.

The V call is TRBV9, the J call TRBJ1-4, with D possibly being TRBD1 (5 bases). V was trimmed by 4 bases and J by 4 bases, leaving 14 bases between them. CDR1 SGDLS and CDR2 YYNGEE come from the germline V gene. This CDR3 contains 15 residues. The CDR3 bases are TGTGCCAGCAGCCCAGGAGACAGCTATAATGAAAAACTGTTTTTT. Translating it yields CASSPGDSYNEKLFF.

The genes are TRBV5-1 and TRBJ2-7, with D tentatively TRBD2 (5 bases). V gave up 0 bases and J gave up 0 bases, with 10 bases separating them. CDR1 and CDR2 (germline): SGHRS, YFSETQ. The CDR3 is made up of 15 amino acids. As DNA, the CDR3 is TGCGCCAGCAGCTTGGATGTCACTAGCTCCTACGAGCAGTACTTC. This codes for CASSLDVTSSYEQYF.

This chain uses TRBV4-1 with TRBJ1-4; 9 bases match TRBD1. J was trimmed by 7 bases and V by 6 bases; bases with no gene match: 9. The germline CDR1 and CDR2 sequences are MGHRA and YSYEKL. The CDR3 runs to 15 residues. In nucleotides, the CDR3 is TGCGCCAGCAGTACAGGGGGCGGTGGTGCTGAAAAACTGTTTTTT. Protein sequence: CASSTGGGGAEKLFF.

The J gene is TRBJ2-1, the V gene TRBV19, with D tentatively TRBD1 (8 bases). This CDR3 contains 14 residues. CDR1 is LNHDA, CDR2 SQIVND, per germline (reference sequence). Trimming removed 5 bases from V and 7 bases from J, with 15 bases in between. CDR3 DNA: TGTGCCAGTAGTGAACAGGGGGGGCTTAATGAGCAGTTCTTC. It is translated as CASSEQGGLNEQFF.

The chain links TRBV18 to TRBJ2-5; possibly TRBD1 for D (5 bases). Germline CDR1 is KGHSH and CDR2 is LQKENI. Trimming removed 4 bases from V and 5 bases from J, with 11 bases in between. CDR3 length: 13 residues. CDR3 DNA sequence: TGTGCCAGCTCACTCGACAGTGGCGAGACCCAGTACTTC. Translating it yields CASSLDSGETQYF.

V and J are TRBV20-1 and TRBJ1-6; TRBD1 might be the D (6 bases). The germline V gene has CDR1 DFQATT and CDR2 SNEGSKA (reference sequence). The CDR3 sequence is 11 residues long. With 7 bases removed from V and 14 bases from J, the gap between germline ends came to 15 bases. The CDR3 nucleotides read TGCAGTGTTTACAGGGCCCTATCCCTCCACTTT. Protein product: CSVYRALSLHF.

CDR3 region: CASSVDGGFYNEQFF. CDR3 sequence (DNA): TGTGCCAGCAGCGTAGACGGGGGGTTTTACAATGAGCAGTTCTTC. The rearrangement joins TRBV9 to TRBJ2-1; 7 bases are a match to TRBD2. The CDR3 runs 15 residues. Germline V gene sequence: CDR1 SGDLS, CDR2 YYNGEE. With 0 bases clipped from V and 4 bases from J, the junction kept 4 bases outside the gene matches.

The table lists this clone with a count of one. J is TRBJ1-2 and V is TRBV6-5, with D unclear. The CDR3 is made up of 15 amino acids. With 0 bases removed from V and 4 bases from J, the gap between germline ends came to 12 bases. Germline V lookup: CDR1 MNHEY, CDR2 SVGAGI. CDR3 DNA sequence: TGTGCCAGCAGTTACTCCTCCGAGGGTACCTATGGCTACACCTTC. This translates into CASSYSSEGTYGYTF.

This chain joins TRBV5-1 and TRBJ1-1, with D hard to call. The CDR3 sequence is 14 residues long. CDR1 is SGHRS and CDR2 is YFSETQ in the germline V gene. V lost 1 base, J lost 4 bases, and 11 bases lay in between. CDR3 residues: CASSLLRTSTEAFF. DNA of the CDR3: TGCGCCAGCAGCTTGCTAAGAACGAGCACTGAAGCTTTCTTT.

V usage is TRBV7-9 and J usage is TRBJ1-1; weak D call: TRBD1 (6 bases). Germline CDR1 reads SEHNR; CDR2 reads FQNEAQ (reference sequence). Trimming shortened V by 0 bases and J by 0 bases, and 8 bases separated the two germline ends. The CDR3 spans 15 residues. The CDR3 spells CASSLAGHLNTEAFF. CDR3 nucleotides: TGTGCCAGCAGCTTAGCGGGACACTTGAACACTGAAGCTTTCTTT.

This chain links TRBV10-2 with TRBJ2-5; D perhaps matches TRBD1 (6 bases). Near its end, the DNA agrees better with TRBJ2-7, so the J call may be wrong. Looked up from germline, CDR1 is WSHSY and CDR2 is SAAADI. The CDR3 is 14 amino acids. In nucleotides, the CDR3 is TGCGCCAGCAGTGATTCCGACAGGCCCAACGAGCAGTACTTC. This gives the protein CASSDSDRPNEQYF.

This clone showed up just once. The chain combines TRBV6-5 with TRBJ2-1; 10 bases map to TRBD2. The germline V gene encodes CDR1 MNHEY and CDR2 SVGAGI. The CDR3 extends over 15 amino acids. Germline trimming cut 0 bases from V and 6 bases from J; bases unmatched to any gene: 2. The CDR3 coding sequence is TGTGCCAGCAGTTACTCTCGGACTAGCGGCAATGAGCAGTTCTTC. Protein sequence: CASSYSRTSGNEQFF.

CDR3 nucleotides: TGCGCCAGCAGCTTCGGGACAGTCCAAGAGACCCAGTACTTC. This translates into CASSFGTVQETQYF. The V gene is TRBV5-1, the J gene TRBJ2-5, with 7 positions matching TRBD1. V trimming: 2 bases; J trimming: 1 base; junction bases outside the gene matches: 2. Germline V gene sequence: CDR1 SGHRS, CDR2 YFSETQ. This CDR3 is 14 amino acids long.

The V gene is TRBV5-6, the J gene TRBJ2-7; perhaps TRBD2 as D (5 bases). Germline values: CDR1 SGHDT, CDR2 YYEEEE. With 2 bases removed from V and 3 bases from J, the gap between germline ends came to 12 bases. The CDR3 consists of 14 residues. The CDR3 nucleotides read TGTGCCAGCAGCTTCGGTCCGGGAAGCTACGAGCAGTACGTC. Translating gives CASSFGPGSYEQYV.

This clone occurred a few times. V gene TRBV6-5 combines with J gene TRBJ1-1; the D gene is possibly TRBD1 (5 bases). From germline, CDR1 is MNHEY and CDR2 SVGAGI. The CDR3 length is 12 residues. Trimming removed 2 bases at V and 14 bases at J, with 15 bases between. In DNA form, the CDR3 reads TGTGCCAGCAGTTACGGTCAGGGTTCACTGTTCTTT. Translation: CASSYGQGSLFF.

The chain recombines TRBV4-3 with TRBJ2-3; 7 bases map to TRBD2. The CDR3 covers 18 residues. V dropped 4 bases and J dropped 3; count of bases not matched to a gene: 16. Germline V CDR1 and CDR2: LGHNA, YSLEER. CDR3: CASSPQYPGLGRTDTQYF. The CDR3 DNA sequence: TGCGCCAGCAGCCCACAATACCCCGGCCTCGGGAGGACAGATACGCAGTATTTT.

This clone appeared a few times. The rearrangement joins TRBV28 to TRBJ1-1, with D tentatively TRBD1 (5 bases). Deletions cut 10 bases from V and 10 bases from J, with 19 bases between. The length of the CDR3 is 12 residues. Germline V lookup: CDR1 MDHEN, CDR2 SYDVKM. CDR3 loop: CAIGEMGLGAFF. CDR3 nucleotide sequence: TGTGCCATAGGGGAAATGGGGTTAGGAGCTTTCTTT.

The chain uses TRBV5-1 and TRBJ2-3; 9 nucleotides line up with TRBD2. The V gene's germline CDR1 is SGHRS and CDR2 YFSETQ. The CDR3 runs to 17 residues. Losses at the gene ends were 0 bases for V and 0 bases for J; bases not matched to a gene: 5. CDR3 nucleotide sequence: TGCGCCAGCAGCTTGGTGGCTAGCGGGGTTAGCACAGATACGCAGTATTTT. It specifies CASSLVASGVSTDTQYF.

V usage is TRBV7-2 and J usage is TRBJ2-3; the match to TRBD2 covers 7 bases. The V and J ends lost 5 bases and 2 bases, in that order; junction bases with no gene match: 16. The germline gives CDR1 SGHTA, CDR2 FQGNSA. There are 18 residues in the CDR3. CDR3 nucleotide sequence: TGTGCCAGCAGCCCATGGGTGGGGTTGCGGGGGAACACAGATACGCAGTATTTT. Translation: CASSPWVGLRGNTDTQYF.

This clone turned up a few times. The chain links TRBV6-1 to TRBJ2-3; 8 bases agree with TRBD2. CDR3 length equals 15 residues. Germline-derived CDR1 and CDR2 are MNHNS and SASEGT. The J segment lost 2 bases and the V segment lost 1 base, leaving 2 bases of the junction unmatched. DNA for the CDR3: TGTGCCAGCAGTGAAGTGCGGGGGGCCACAGATACGCAGTATTTT. As protein: CASSEVRGATDTQYF.